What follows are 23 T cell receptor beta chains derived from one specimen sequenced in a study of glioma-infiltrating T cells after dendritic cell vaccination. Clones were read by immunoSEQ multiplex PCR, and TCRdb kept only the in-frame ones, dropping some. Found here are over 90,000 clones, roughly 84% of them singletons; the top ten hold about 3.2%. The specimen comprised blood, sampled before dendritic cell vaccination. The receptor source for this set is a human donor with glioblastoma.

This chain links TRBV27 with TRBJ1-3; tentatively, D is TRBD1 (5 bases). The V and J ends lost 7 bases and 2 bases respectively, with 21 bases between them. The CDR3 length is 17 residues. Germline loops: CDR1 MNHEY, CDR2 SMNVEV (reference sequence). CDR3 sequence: CASTPPEGKGAGNTIYF. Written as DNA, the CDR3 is TGTGCCAGCACACCCCCGGAAGGAAAAGGGGCTGGAAACACCATATATTTT.

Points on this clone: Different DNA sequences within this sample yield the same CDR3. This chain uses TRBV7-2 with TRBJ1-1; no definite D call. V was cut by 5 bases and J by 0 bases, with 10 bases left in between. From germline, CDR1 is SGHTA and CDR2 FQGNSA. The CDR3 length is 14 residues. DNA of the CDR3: TGTGCCAGCAGCCCCAGGCTGATGAACACTGAAGCTTTCTTT. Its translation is CASSPRLMNTEAFF.

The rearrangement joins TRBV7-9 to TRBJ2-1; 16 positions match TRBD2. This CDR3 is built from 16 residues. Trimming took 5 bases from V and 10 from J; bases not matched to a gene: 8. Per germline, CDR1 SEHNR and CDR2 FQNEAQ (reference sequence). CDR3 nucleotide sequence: TGTGCCAGCAGCCCAATGGGACTAGCGGGAGGGAGGGAGCAGTTCTTC. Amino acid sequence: CASSPMGLAGGREQFF.

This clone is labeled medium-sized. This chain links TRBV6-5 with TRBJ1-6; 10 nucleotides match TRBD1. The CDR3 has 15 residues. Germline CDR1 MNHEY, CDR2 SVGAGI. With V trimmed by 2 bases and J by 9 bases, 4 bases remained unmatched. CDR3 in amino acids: CASSYGDRGLSPLHF. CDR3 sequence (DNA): TGTGCCAGCAGTTACGGGGACAGGGGACTTTCACCCCTCCACTTT.

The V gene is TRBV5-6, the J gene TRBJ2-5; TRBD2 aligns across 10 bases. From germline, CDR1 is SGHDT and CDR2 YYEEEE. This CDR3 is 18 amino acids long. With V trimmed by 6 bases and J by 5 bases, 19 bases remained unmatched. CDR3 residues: CASKSLGLAGEGRETQYF. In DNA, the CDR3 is TGTGCCAGCAAAAGCCTTGGGCTAGCGGGAGAAGGCCGGGAGACCCAGTACTTC.

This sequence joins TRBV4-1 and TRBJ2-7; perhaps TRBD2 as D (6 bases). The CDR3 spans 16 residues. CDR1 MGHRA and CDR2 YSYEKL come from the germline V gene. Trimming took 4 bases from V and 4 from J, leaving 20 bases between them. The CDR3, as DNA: TGCGCCAGCAGCCTCACAAAAGGGACGGGACTTTACGAGCAGTACTTC. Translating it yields CASSLTKGTGLYEQYF.

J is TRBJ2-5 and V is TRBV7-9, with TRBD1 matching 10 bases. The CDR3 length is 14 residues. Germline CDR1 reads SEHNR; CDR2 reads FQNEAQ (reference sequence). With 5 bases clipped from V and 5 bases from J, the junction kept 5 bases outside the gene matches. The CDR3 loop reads CASSGGTGVETQYF. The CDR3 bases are TGTGCCAGCAGCGGAGGGACAGGGGTGGAGACCCAGTACTTC.

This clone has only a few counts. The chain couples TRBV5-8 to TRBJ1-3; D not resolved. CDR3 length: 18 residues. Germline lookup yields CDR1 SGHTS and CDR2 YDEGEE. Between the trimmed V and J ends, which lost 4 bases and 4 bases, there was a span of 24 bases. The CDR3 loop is CASSLIGVGGYSGNTIYF. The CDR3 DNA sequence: TGTGCCAGCAGCCTCATTGGGGTAGGAGGGTATTCCGGAAACACCATATATTTT.

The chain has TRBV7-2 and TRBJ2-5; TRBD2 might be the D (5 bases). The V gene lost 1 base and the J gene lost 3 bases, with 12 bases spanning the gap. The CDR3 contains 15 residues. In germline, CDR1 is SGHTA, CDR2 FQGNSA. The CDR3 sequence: CASSLGSGREETQYF. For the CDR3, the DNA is TGTGCCAGCAGCTTAGGATCGGGAAGGGAAGAGACCCAGTACTTC. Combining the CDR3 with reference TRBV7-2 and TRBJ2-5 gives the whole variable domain GAGVSQSPSNKVTEKGKDVELRCDPISGHTALYWYRQSLGQGLEFLIYFQGNSAPDKSGLPSDRFSAERTGGSVSTLTIQRTQQEDSAVYLCASSLGSGREETQYFGPGTRLLVL.

CDR3 nucleotide sequence: TGTGCCAGTAGTACGAAGACTATCCAAGAGACCCAGTACTTC. Translation: CASSTKTIQETQYF. This chain links TRBV19 with TRBJ2-5; D may be TRBD2 (5 bases). Looked up from germline, CDR1 is LNHDA and CDR2 is SQIVND (reference sequence). V lost 4 bases and J lost 1, with 10 bases in between. This CDR3 has 14 residues.

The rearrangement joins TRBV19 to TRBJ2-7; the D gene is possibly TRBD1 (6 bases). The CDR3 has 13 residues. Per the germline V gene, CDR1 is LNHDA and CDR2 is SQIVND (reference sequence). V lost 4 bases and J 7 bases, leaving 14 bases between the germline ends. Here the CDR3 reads CASSNSGQGEQYF. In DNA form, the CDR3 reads TGTGCCAGTAGTAATTCGGGGCAGGGGGAGCAGTACTTC.

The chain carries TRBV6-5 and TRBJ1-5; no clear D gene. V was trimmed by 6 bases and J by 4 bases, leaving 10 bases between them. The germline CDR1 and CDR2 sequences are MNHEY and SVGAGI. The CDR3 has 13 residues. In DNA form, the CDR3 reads TGTGCCAGCAGCATACAGAAAAATCAGCCCCAGCATTTT. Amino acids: CASSIQKNQPQHF.

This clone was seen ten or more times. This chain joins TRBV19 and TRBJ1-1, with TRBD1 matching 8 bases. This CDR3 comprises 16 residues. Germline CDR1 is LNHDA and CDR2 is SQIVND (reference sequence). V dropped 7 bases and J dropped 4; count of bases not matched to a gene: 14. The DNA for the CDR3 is TGTGCCAGTACCAACCTCCAGGGGGCTGGGAGCACTGAAGCTTTCTTT. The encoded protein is CASTNLQGAGSTEAFF.

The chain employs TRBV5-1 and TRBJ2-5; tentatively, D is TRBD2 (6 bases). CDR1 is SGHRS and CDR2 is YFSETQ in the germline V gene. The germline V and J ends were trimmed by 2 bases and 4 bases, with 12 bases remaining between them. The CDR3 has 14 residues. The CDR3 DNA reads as TGCGCCAGCAGCTTCGGGCCCGGGGGAGAGACCCAGTACTTC. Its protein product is CASSFGPGGETQYF.

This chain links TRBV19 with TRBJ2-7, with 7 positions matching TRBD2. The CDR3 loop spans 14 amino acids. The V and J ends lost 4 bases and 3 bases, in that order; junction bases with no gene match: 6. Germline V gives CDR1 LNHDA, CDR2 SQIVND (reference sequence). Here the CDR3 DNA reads TGTGCCAGTAGTAGGGAGGGGATCGGCTACGAGCAGTACTTC. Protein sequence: CASSREGIGYEQYF.

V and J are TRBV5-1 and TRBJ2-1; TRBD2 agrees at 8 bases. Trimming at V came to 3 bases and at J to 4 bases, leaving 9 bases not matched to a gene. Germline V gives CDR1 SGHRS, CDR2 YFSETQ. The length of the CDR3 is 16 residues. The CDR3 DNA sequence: TGCGCCAGCAGCTCGATGAGGACTAGCACTTACAATGAGCAGTTCTTC. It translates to CASSSMRTSTYNEQFF. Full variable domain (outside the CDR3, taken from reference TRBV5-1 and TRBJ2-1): KAGVTQTPRYLIKTRGQQVTLSCSPISGHRSVSWYQQTPGQGLQFLFEYFSETQRNKGNFPGRFSGRQFSNSRSEMNVSTLELGDSALYLCASSSMRTSTYNEQFFGPGTRLTVL.

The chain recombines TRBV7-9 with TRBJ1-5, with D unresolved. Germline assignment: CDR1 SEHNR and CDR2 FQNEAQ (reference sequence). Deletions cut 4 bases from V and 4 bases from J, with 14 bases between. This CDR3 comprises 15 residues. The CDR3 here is CASSSTRSPNQPQHF. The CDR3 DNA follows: TGTGCCAGCAGCTCAACCCGGTCTCCTAATCAGCCCCAGCATTTT.

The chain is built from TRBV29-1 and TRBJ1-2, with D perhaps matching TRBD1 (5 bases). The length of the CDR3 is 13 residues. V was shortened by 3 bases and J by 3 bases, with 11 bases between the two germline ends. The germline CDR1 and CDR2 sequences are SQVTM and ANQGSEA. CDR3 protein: CSVDAGPDYGYTF. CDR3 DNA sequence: TGCAGCGTTGACGCGGGGCCTGACTATGGCTACACCTTC.

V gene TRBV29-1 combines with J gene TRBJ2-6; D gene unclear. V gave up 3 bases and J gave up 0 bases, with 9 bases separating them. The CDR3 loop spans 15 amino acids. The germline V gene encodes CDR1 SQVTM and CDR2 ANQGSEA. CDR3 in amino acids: CSVEGSYSGANVLTF. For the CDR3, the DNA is TGCAGCGTTGAGGGTAGCTACTCTGGGGCCAACGTCCTGACTTTC.

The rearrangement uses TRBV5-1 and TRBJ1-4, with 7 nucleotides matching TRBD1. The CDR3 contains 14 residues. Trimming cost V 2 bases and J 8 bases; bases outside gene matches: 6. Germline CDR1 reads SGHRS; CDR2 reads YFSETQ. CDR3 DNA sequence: TGCGCCAGCAGCTTAAGACAGGGAAGAGAAAAACTGTTTTTT. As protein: CASSLRQGREKLFF.

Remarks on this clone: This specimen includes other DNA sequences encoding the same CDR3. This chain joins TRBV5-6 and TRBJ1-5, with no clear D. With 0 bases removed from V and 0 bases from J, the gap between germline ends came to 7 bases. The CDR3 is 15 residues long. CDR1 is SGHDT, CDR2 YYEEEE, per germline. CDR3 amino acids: CASSLESYSNQPQHF. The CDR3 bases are TGTGCCAGCAGCTTGGAGAGCTATAGCAATCAGCCCCAGCATTTT.

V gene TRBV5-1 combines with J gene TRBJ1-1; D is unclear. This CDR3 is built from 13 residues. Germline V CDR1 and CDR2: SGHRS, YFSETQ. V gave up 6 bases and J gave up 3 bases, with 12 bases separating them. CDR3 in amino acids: CASNLDTHTEAFF. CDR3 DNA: TGCGCCAGCAACTTAGACACGCACACTGAAGCTTTCTTT.

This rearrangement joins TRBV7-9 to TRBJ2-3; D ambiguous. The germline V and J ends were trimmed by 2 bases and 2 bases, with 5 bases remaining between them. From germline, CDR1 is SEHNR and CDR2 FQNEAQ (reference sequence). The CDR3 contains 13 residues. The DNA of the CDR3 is TGTGCCAGCAGCTTACCAATCACAGATACGCAGTATTTT. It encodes CASSLPITDTQYF.